One and the same sample provided the 17 T cell receptor beta chains below, sequenced in a study of PD-L1 blockade in urothelial cancer. Clones were read by immunoSEQ multiplex PCR, and TCRdb kept only the in-frame ones, dropping some. The profile shows some 67,000 clones, 85% to 90% of them singletons. The sequencing here drew on PBMCs, taken around atezolizumab (anti-PD-L1) treatment. These receptors were taken from a man aged 60 to 75 with urothelial cancer.

The V and J genes are TRBV19 and TRBJ1-3; D gene unclear. The CDR3 sequence is 15 residues long. The germline V gene has CDR1 LNHDA and CDR2 SQIVND (reference sequence). Trimming pared 4 bases from V and 0 bases from J, leaving 10 bases between. The CDR3 DNA sequence: TGTGCCAGTAGTACTACAGATAACTCTGGAAACACCATATATTTT. Translated: CASSTTDNSGNTIYF.

The chain is built from TRBV5-1 and TRBJ1-6; no definite D call. This CDR3 contains 15 residues. Between the trimmed V and J ends, which lost 2 bases and 6 bases, there was a span of 12 bases. Germline V gives CDR1 SGHRS, CDR2 YFSETQ. The CDR3 is CASSFQDSGNSPLHF. CDR3 nucleotide sequence: TGCGCCAGCAGCTTTCAAGATTCCGGTAATTCACCCCTCCACTTT.

V usage is TRBV29-1 and J usage is TRBJ2-5, with 8 bases fitting TRBD1. The CDR3 contains 15 residues. Germline trimming cut 0 bases from V and 3 bases from J; bases unmatched to any gene: 6. The germline gives CDR1 SQVTM, CDR2 ANQGSEA. CDR3 residues: CSVEDGTGRKETQYF. CDR3 bases: TGCAGCGTTGAAGATGGGACAGGAAGAAAAGAGACCCAGTACTTC.

V usage is TRBV27 and J usage is TRBJ1-1, with D possibly being TRBD1 (6 bases). The CDR3 runs to 15 residues. Germline values: CDR1 MNHEY, CDR2 SMNVEV (reference sequence). Trimming took 6 bases from V and 5 from J, leaving 19 bases between them. The CDR3 coding sequence is TGTGCCAGCAGGGGGGTTAGAAGGGGGTTTACTGAAGCTTTCTTT. Amino acid sequence: CASRGVRRGFTEAFF.

The chain employs TRBV7-8 and TRBJ2-5; 9 bases are a match to TRBD1. From germline, CDR1 is SGHVS and CDR2 FQNEAQ. The CDR3 is made up of 15 amino acids. The junction had 5 bases not matched to a gene; V was cut back by 5 bases and J by 1 base. The CDR3 DNA reads TGTGCCAGCAGCACCGGACAGGGGAGCCAAGAGACCCAGTACTTC. The encoded protein is CASSTGQGSQETQYF. The full variable domain, with the rest looked up from reference TRBV7-8 and TRBJ2-5, is GAGVSQSPRYKVAKRGQDVALRCDPISGHVSLFWYQQALGQGPEFLTYFQNEAQLDKSGLPSDRFFAERPEGSVSTLKIQRTQQEDSAVYLCASSTGQGSQETQYFGPGTRLLVL.

The V gene is TRBV5-1, the J gene TRBJ2-7; 7 nucleotides match TRBD2. From germline, CDR1 is SGHRS and CDR2 YFSETQ. V dropped 1 base and J dropped 2; count of bases not matched to a gene: 6. This CDR3 comprises 15 residues. The chain's CDR3 is CASSLRTSDPYEQYF. The CDR3 region has the DNA TGCGCCAGCAGCTTGCGAACTAGCGACCCCTACGAGCAGTACTTC.

This clone was counted a few times. The genes are TRBV19 and TRBJ2-7, with D possibly TRBD1 on 5 matching bases. This CDR3 contains 13 residues. Per the germline V gene, CDR1 is LNHDA and CDR2 is SQIVND (reference sequence). Trimming removed 5 bases at V and 4 bases at J, with 12 bases between. CDR3 protein: CASSPSRGYEQYF. CDR3 in DNA: TGTGCCAGTAGTCCTTCAAGGGGATACGAGCAGTACTTC.

V usage is TRBV19 and J usage is TRBJ1-1; possibly TRBD1 for D (5 bases). The CDR3 covers 17 residues. Trimming cost V 2 bases and J 2 bases, with 18 bases left between them. Germline CDR1 reads LNHDA; CDR2 reads SQIVND (reference sequence). CDR3 bases: TGTGCCAGTAGTATATTCCCCCTGTCGGACAAAAACACTGAAGCTTTCTTT. The encoded protein is CASSIFPLSDKNTEAFF.

This clone was recorded only once. This chain connects TRBV4-3 to TRBJ2-1; no clear D. V gave up 0 bases and J gave up 3 bases, with 6 bases separating them. This CDR3 spans 14 amino acids. Germline V gene lookup returns CDR1 LGHNA and CDR2 YSLEER. The CDR3 reads CASSQDLSYNEQFF. DNA of the CDR3: TGCGCCAGCAGCCAAGATCTCAGCTACAATGAGCAGTTCTTC.

The chain has TRBV5-1 and TRBJ1-5; D unclear. The CDR3 has 13 amino acids. Trimming pared 4 bases from V and 7 bases from J, leaving 12 bases between. Germline CDR1 and CDR2: SGHRS and YFSETQ. The CDR3 bases are TGCGCCAGCAGCATAGCCTTCGAACAGCCCCAGCATTTT. This encodes CASSIAFEQPQHF.

The chain carries TRBV9 and TRBJ2-5; 9 nucleotides agree with TRBD2. This CDR3 comprises 14 residues. Germline V gives CDR1 SGDLS, CDR2 YYNGEE. V shed 0 bases, J shed 5 bases, and the junction held 2 bases outside the gene matches. The CDR3 loop reads CASSVVSGGETQYF. The CDR3 nucleotides are TGTGCCAGCAGCGTAGTCAGCGGGGGGGAGACCCAGTACTTC.

This clone was counted a single time. The genes are TRBV6-9 and TRBJ2-7; 9 bases map to TRBD1. Trimming removed 4 bases from V and 4 bases from J; junction bases left unmatched: 5. This CDR3 has 14 amino acids. Germline V gene sequence: CDR1 MNHGY, CDR2 SVAAGI. The CDR3 nucleotides read TGTGCCAGCAGTTCCACAGGGGGCTGGTACGAGCAGTACTTC. It is translated as CASSSTGGWYEQYF.

The CDR3 DNA reads TGCGCCAGCAGCTCCCCGGACAGGACGAACACCGGGGAGCTGTTTTTT. Protein sequence: CASSSPDRTNTGELFF. The rearrangement joins TRBV5-1 to TRBJ2-2; 7 bases fit TRBD1. After removal of 3 bases from V and 0 bases from J, the junction contained 5 bases not matched to a gene. The CDR3 has 16 residues. Germline V gives CDR1 SGHRS, CDR2 YFSETQ.

The rearrangement joins TRBV12-5 to TRBJ2-3, with D possibly TRBD2 on 5 matching bases. This CDR3 is built from 10 residues. In germline, CDR1 is LGHNT, CDR2 FRNRAP. Trimming left V 4 bases short and J 14 bases short, with 10 bases between. This chain's CDR3 is CASGSREPYF. The CDR3 region has the DNA TGTGCTAGTGGTTCCCGGGAACCGTATTTT.

In its sample, this clone was seen once. The V gene is TRBV18, the J gene TRBJ1-2, with D maybe TRBD1 (6 bases). V was shortened by 0 bases and J by 0 bases, with 11 bases between the two germline ends. Germline loops: CDR1 KGHSH, CDR2 LQKENI. The CDR3 length is 16 residues. In DNA form, the CDR3 reads TGTGCCAGCTCACCACCAGCAGGGGCCGCTAACTATGGCTACACCTTC. It codes for CASSPPAGAANYGYTF.

The chain recombines TRBV15 with TRBJ2-7; D might be TRBD1 (6 bases). Trimming cost V 0 bases and J 5 bases, with 14 bases left between them. The V gene's germline CDR1 is LNHNV and CDR2 YYDKDF (reference sequence). The CDR3 is 15 amino acids. CDR3 nucleotides: TGTGCCACCAGCAGAGATCTTATTGGGGGCCACGAGCAGTACTTC. It specifies CATSRDLIGGHEQYF.

The J gene is TRBJ2-3, the V gene TRBV15, with 9 nucleotides matching TRBD2. V lost 0 bases and J lost 4; bases outside the gene matches: 8. The CDR3 loop spans 17 amino acids. Germline V gene lookup returns CDR1 LNHNV and CDR2 YYDKDF (reference sequence). CDR3 amino acids: CATSRDYGGRAPDTQYF. The CDR3 DNA follows: TGTGCCACCAGCAGAGATTATGGCGGGAGGGCCCCAGATACGCAGTATTTT.